Listed below are T cell receptor beta chains from one sample, sequenced in a study of early T cells in non-severe SARS-CoV-2 infection. TCRdb itself ran the 5' RACE reads through MiXCR, one entry per CDR3 protein. The data contain more than 90,000 distinct CDR3 sequences, roughly 13% of them seen just once; the ten biggest clones take up approximately 2.3%. The specimen sequenced was whole blood. These receptors were taken from an adult who was a healthcare worker with PCR-confirmed SARS-CoV-2 infection or an uninfected control (not recorded which). CDR3s include the opening cysteine and the closing phenylalanine or tryptophan. Each record gives: D gene, clone size, J gene, V gene, CDR3 protein, CDR3 DNA. The D gene is left open where the match is weak. Clone size is shown for a subset of rows, as once, few, many or a class of expanded clone.

>TRBD1|.|TRBJ2-3|TRBV20-1
CSAEDRAPDTQYF
TGCAGTGCTGAGGACAGGGCCCCAGATACGCAGTATTTT
>.|many|TRBJ1-1|TRBV28
CASVDTEAFF
TGTGCTTCTGTCGACACTGAAGCTTTCTTT
>TRBD1|many|TRBJ2-7|TRBV20-1
CSARQNRGGRTYEQYF
TGCAGTGCTAGACAAAACAGGGGCGGCAGGACCTACGAGCAGTACTTC
>.|.|TRBJ2-1|TRBV24-1
CATSDPIAAADNEQFF
TGTGCCACCAGTGATCCGATAGCGGCGGCCGACAATGAGCAGTTCTTC
>TRBD2|many|TRBJ2-1|TRBV3-1
CASSRPGTRDNEQFF
TGTGCCAGCAGCCGACCTGGGACTAGAGACAATGAGCAGTTCTTC
>.|.|TRBJ2-2|TRBV29-1
CSGEGENTGELFF
TGCAGCGGAGAGGGGGAGAACACCGGGGAGCTGTTTTTT
>.|many|TRBJ2-1|TRBV6-5
CASSYHGGVNEQFF
TGTGCCAGCAGTTACCATGGAGGGGTCAATGAGCAGTTCTTC
>.|few|TRBJ2-5|TRBV9
CASSVGTGGAETQYF
TGTGCCAGCAGCGTAGGTACCGGGGGCGCGGAGACCCAGTACTTC
>.|many|TRBJ2-4|TRBV5-4
CASSLKAQNIQYF
TGTGCCAGCAGCTTAAAGGCGCAAAACATTCAGTACTTC
>TRBD1|many|TRBJ1-1|TRBV28
CASTLPPTGGTEAFF
TGTGCCAGCACCTTACCCCCAACAGGGGGCACTGAAGCTTTCTTT
>TRBD1|few|TRBJ1-5|TRBV28
CASSLTGRGNQPQHF
TGTGCCAGCAGCTTGACAGGGAGGGGCAATCAGCCCCAGCATTTT
>.|.|TRBJ1-2|TRBV5-1
CASSRPEPNLGYTF
TGCGCCAGCAGCAGGCCGGAGCCTAATTTAGGCTACACCTTC
>TRBD2|few|TRBJ2-7|TRBV9
CASSVGLAGVIYEQYF
TGTGCCAGCAGCGTGGGACTAGCGGGGGTTATCTACGAGCAGTACTTC
>.|many|TRBJ2-4|TRBV7-9
CASSLGAGWAKNIQYF
TGTGCCAGCAGCTTAGGAGCAGGGTGGGCCAAAAACATTCAGTACTTC
>.|.|TRBJ2-2|TRBV2
CARGLGGRNTGELFF
TGTGCCAGAGGGTTGGGCGGGCGGAACACCGGGGAGCTGTTTTTT
>.|few|TRBJ2-2|TRBV7-2
CASSLGGNTGELFF
TGTGCCAGCAGCTTAGGAGGAAACACCGGGGAGCTGTTTTTT
>.|few|TRBJ2-6|TRBV3-1
CASSQAGVNVLTF
TGTGCCAGCAGCCAAGCAGGGGTCAACGTCCTGACTTTC
>TRBD1|many|TRBJ2-2|TRBV7-2
CASSPPGQGGTGELFF
TGTGCCAGCAGCCCCCCCGGACAGGGGGGAACCGGGGAGCTGTTTTTT
>.|.|TRBJ1-5|TRBV20-1
CSAGVSNQPQHF
TGCAGTGCGGGGGTAAGCAATCAGCCCCAGCATTTT
>TRBD1|few|TRBJ2-7|TRBV29-1
CSVDLGQGYYEQYF
TGCAGCGTTGATTTGGGACAGGGGTACTACGAGCAGTACTTC
>.|many|TRBJ1-6|TRBV4-2
CASSQDHGLPIPLHF
TGTGCCAGCAGCCAAGATCACGGCCTGCCTATACCCCTCCACTTT
>TRBD2|.|TRBJ2-3|TRBV7-6
CASSSGSGVGTDTQYF
TGTGCCAGCAGCTCGGGTAGCGGGGTGGGCACAGATACGCAGTATTTT
>.|.|TRBJ2-2|TRBV23-1
CASSQPTPPPGELFF
TGCGCCAGCAGTCAGCCTACACCACCACCCGGGGAGCTGTTTTTT
>.|.|TRBJ2-5|TRBV20-1
CSGQGPETQYF
TGCAGTGGGCAGGGGCCAGAGACCCAGTACTTC
>.|.|TRBJ2-2|TRBV12-3/TRBV12-4
CAGIRGGGTTGELFF
TGTGCCGGAATTCGTGGCGGGGGCACTACCGGGGAGCTGTTTTTT
>.|few|TRBJ1-1|TRBV7-2
CASSFQGGGAFF
TGTGCCAGCAGCTTCCAGGGTGGTGGGGCTTTCTTT
>.|many|TRBJ1-1|TRBV12-3/TRBV12-4
CASSFEHTEAFF
TGTGCCAGCAGTTTTGAGCACACTGAAGCTTTCTTT
>.|many|TRBJ2-1|TRBV18
CASSAEQENEQFF
TGTGCCAGCTCCGCTGAACAGGAGAATGAGCAGTTCTTC
>.|many|TRBJ1-2|TRBV28
CASSLSRTSNYGYTF
TGTGCCAGCAGTTTATCGCGGACATCTAACTATGGCTACACCTTC
>.|few|TRBJ2-3|TRBV20-1
CSAQPSTDTQYF
TGCAGTGCCCAACCTAGCACAGATACGCAGTATTTT
>TRBD2|few|TRBJ2-3|TRBV19
CASSPRGGPADTQYF
TGTGCCAGCTCCCCTCGGGGGGGGCCCGCAGATACGCAGTATTTT
>.|.|TRBJ2-5|TRBV7-2
CASRIGETQYF
TGTGCCAGTCGAATAGGGGAGACCCAGTACTTC
>.|many|TRBJ2-1|TRBV7-6
CASSLAPRSYNEQFF
TGTGCCAGCAGCTTAGCCCCACGCTCCTACAATGAGCAGTTCTTC
>.|few|TRBJ2-3|TRBV5-1
CASSTPTGTDTQYF
TGCGCCAGCAGCACCCCGACCGGCACAGATACGCAGTATTTT
>.|.|TRBJ2-2|TRBV7-9
CAAEVEPSNTGELFF
TGTGCCGCAGAGGTCGAACCATCGAACACCGGGGAGCTGTTTTTT
>TRBD2|many|TRBJ2-3|TRBV10-1
CASSAPRAAGVTDTQYF
TGCGCCAGCAGTGCTCCGAGGGCCGCGGGGGTCACAGATACGCAGTATTTT
>TRBD1|few|TRBJ2-1|TRBV7-2
CASSLRLRRDSYNEQFF
TGTGCCAGCAGCTTACGTCTTCGTCGGGACAGCTACAATGAGCAGTTCTTC
>.|.|TRBJ1-2|TRBV20-1
CSASREAGAGNQYGYTF
TGCAGTGCTAGTAGAGAGGCCGGGGCGGGGAATCAATATGGCTACACCTTC
>TRBD2|.|TRBJ2-3|TRBV6-6
CASSHPSGGAGDTQYF
TGTGCCAGCAGCCACCCTAGCGGGGGGGCGGGGGATACGCAGTATTTT
>TRBD2|.|TRBJ2-3|TRBV11-3
CASRKGLAGTDTQYF
TGTGCCAGCCGCAAGGGACTAGCGGGCACAGATACGCAGTATTTT
>TRBD2|.|TRBJ2-3|TRBV6-2/TRBV6-3
CASSYSTSGITDTQYF
TGTGCCAGCAGTTACTCGACTAGCGGGATCACAGATACGCAGTATTTT
>.|many|TRBJ1-5|TRBV7-2
CASSLDGVQPQHF
TGTGCCAGCAGCTTAGATGGGGTTCAGCCCCAGCATTTT
>TRBD1|many|TRBJ1-1|TRBV2
CASSVDRGLEAFF
TGTGCCAGCAGTGTGGACAGGGGACTTGAAGCTTTCTTT
>.|many|TRBJ1-5|TRBV15
CATSRDPDSNQPQHF
TGTGCCACCAGCAGAGACCCCGACAGCAATCAGCCCCAGCATTTT
>TRBD2|many|TRBJ2-1|TRBV28
CASSELAGDMGYNEQFF
TGTGCCAGCAGCGAACTAGCGGGGGATATGGGGTACAATGAGCAGTTCTTC
>.|few|TRBJ2-1|TRBV19
CASSHLGSYNEQFF
TGTGCCAGTAGTCACCTGGGCTCCTACAATGAGCAGTTCTTC
>.|.|TRBJ1-1|TRBV4-1
CASSRGRSTEAFF
TGCGCCAGCAGCCGGGGGAGAAGCACTGAAGCTTTCTTT
>.|many|TRBJ1-5|TRBV28
CASSSAGAEKGQPQHF
TGTGCCAGCAGTTCCGCCGGTGCAGAAAAGGGGCAGCCCCAGCATTTT
>TRBD1|.|TRBJ2-5|TRBV29-1
CSVDRTGEETQYF
TGCAGCGTTGATAGGACAGGGGAAGAGACCCAGTACTTC
>.|few|TRBJ2-1|TRBV11-2
CASSSTNPGRGSYNEQFF
TGTGCCAGCAGCTCTACAAATCCGGGCAGGGGCTCCTACAATGAGCAGTTCTTC
>.|.|TRBJ1-4|TRBV6-2/TRBV6-3
CASRTSATNEKLFF
TGTGCCAGCAGGACGTCTGCAACTAATGAAAAACTGTTTTTT
>.|few|TRBJ1-6|TRBV7-2
CASRTGNTNSPLHF
TGTGCCAGCCGTACAGGGAATACTAATTCACCCCTCCACTTT
>TRBD2|many|TRBJ2-1|TRBV7-9
CASRILAGGNEQFF
TGTGCCAGCAGAATACTAGCGGGGGGCAATGAGCAGTTCTTC
>.|.|TRBJ1-1|TRBV6-5
CASSSSPGTWNTEAFF
TGTGCCAGCAGTTCAAGTCCCGGGACATGGAACACTGAAGCTTTCTTT
>TRBD1|once|TRBJ1-1|TRBV29-1
CSATGDTEAFF
TGCAGCGCCACAGGGGACACTGAAGCTTTCTTT
>.|.|TRBJ2-7|TRBV4-1
CASSQVLKSKEQYF
TGCGCCAGCAGCCAAGTTCTTAAGTCCAAGGAGCAGTACTTC
>.|.|TRBJ2-4|TRBV28
CASSSRVQGHFQYF
TGTGCCAGCAGTTCCCGGGTCCAGGGGCATTTTCAGTACTTC
>.|.|TRBJ1-1|TRBV6-2/TRBV6-3
CASSSPYRLSFGRTEAFF
TGTGCCAGCAGTTCCCCATACCGCCTCTCCTTTGGGAGGACTGAAGCTTTCTTT
>TRBD2|many|TRBJ2-1|TRBV6-4
CASSPISGDREQFF
TGTGCCAGCAGTCCTATTAGCGGGGATCGGGAGCAGTTCTTC
>TRBD2|many|TRBJ2-4|TRBV10-3
CAISESAGGLAKNIQYF
TGTGCCATCAGTGAGTCGGCGGGGGGACTAGCCAAAAACATTCAGTACTTC